Given below is one T cell receptor beta chain in context. What it recognizes is unknown. This entry belongs to a study of cytomegalovirus exposure and HLA in healthy donors. The study ran its PCR with 60 Vbeta and 13 Jbeta primers. Only in-frame clones appear in the TCRdb table, and some are missing; sequencing was by immunoSEQ multiplex PCR. The sample includes around 92,000 clones, roughly four fifths seen only once; the top ten take approximately 8.4%. Findings and limits, study-wide: Across all donors, roughly uniform sequencing depth was an assumption of the presence/absence analyses. An ancestry cluster, one associated with Asian ancestry, reportedly showed fewer N-insertions than the 666-donor mean in a later analysis.

The receptor was isolated from a human donor in good health. The sequenced material came from PBMCs.

The CDR3, as DNA: TGCGCCAGCAGCTTGGGTGGGACACCCTACACAGATACGCAGTATTTT. Its translation is CASSLGGTPYTDTQYF. The chain employs TRBV5-1 and TRBJ2-3; D is possibly TRBD1 (6 bases). Per the germline V gene, CDR1 is SGHRS and CDR2 is YFSETQ. V was trimmed by 0 bases and J by 2 bases, leaving 13 bases between them. The CDR3 is 16 residues long.